This TCR beta chain was recovered during a study of T cell changes during pregnancy in multiple sclerosis. The repertoire was sequenced with immunoSEQ multiplex PCR; TCRdb's copy has only in-frame clones and lacks some. The sample shows about 36,000 clones, around nine tenths of them seen only once. This CDR3 contains 17 residues. The specimen was CD4+ T cells from peripheral blood mononuclear cells, collected in the first trimester of pregnancy. This receptor was taken from a female donor with multiple sclerosis, enrolled in a pregnancy study. The V call is TRBV21-1, the J call TRBJ2-3; TRBD2, as called in the table, went unchecked against the DNA. TRBV21-1 is a pseudogene. The CDR3 bases are TGTGCCAGCCTCCGACTAGCGGGGGGTTCGAGCACAGATACGCAGTATTTT. This gives the protein CASLRLAGGSSTDTQYF.